Shown below are 24 T cell receptor beta chains from a single sample sequenced in a study of early T cells in non-severe SARS-CoV-2 infection. In TCRdb, the 5' RACE reads were re-called with MiXCR into one record per CDR3 protein. This table has about 58,000 distinct CDR3 sequences, 9.5% to 15% appearing once. Material: whole blood. These receptors came from an adult who was a healthcare worker with PCR-confirmed SARS-CoV-2 infection or an uninfected control (not recorded which).

This clonotype has at least ten counts. The CDR3 DNA reads TGTGCCAGCAGCTTAGCGCGTACCGGGGAGCTGTTTTTT. Translation: CASSLARTGELFF. The chain uses TRBV7-6 and TRBJ2-2; unclear D gene. Germline V lookup: CDR1 SGHVS, CDR2 FNYEAQ. This CDR3 has 13 residues. V lost 0 bases and J lost 5, with 4 bases in between.

This clonotype was counted ten times or more. The chain is built from TRBV7-6 and TRBJ2-1; D is uncertain. The CDR3 extends over 13 amino acids. V lost 1 base, J lost 10 bases, and 11 bases lay in between. Germline V gene data show CDR1 as SGHVS and CDR2 as FNYEAQ. The CDR3 sequence is CASSLGVKMEQFF. The CDR3 bases are TGTGCCAGCAGCTTAGGCGTCAAAATGGAGCAGTTCTTC.

This clonotype was picked up many times. The V call is TRBV6-4, the J call TRBJ2-3; 11 bases line up with TRBD2. With 4 bases clipped from V and 4 bases from J, the junction kept 4 bases outside the gene matches. The germline V gene has CDR1 MRHNA and CDR2 SNTAGT. There are 15 residues in the CDR3. Here the CDR3 DNA reads TGTGCCAGCAGTGCGGAACTAGCGGGAGCAGATACGCAGTATTTT. As protein: CASSAELAGADTQYF.

On this clonotype itself: It may be a read error: a sequence one base away is much more abundant. The DNA of the CDR3 is TGTGCCAGCAGTTTTACTAGCGGGAGCTCCTACAATGAGCAGTTCTTC. It encodes CASSFTSGSSYNEQFF. The chain employs TRBV28 and TRBJ2-1; 11 bases fit TRBD2. The CDR3 is 16 amino acids. The trim removed 3 bases at V and 0 bases at J, leaving 1 base unmatched. The germline V gene encodes CDR1 MDHEN and CDR2 SYDVKM.

This clonotype showed up many times. This chain connects TRBV7-6 to TRBJ2-7, with 9 bases that match TRBD1. J lost 4 bases, V lost 5 bases, and 6 bases had no gene match. Germline assignment: CDR1 SGHVS and CDR2 FNYEAQ. The CDR3 loop spans 14 amino acids. The CDR3 protein is CASSTGDRVYEQYF. CDR3 nucleotides: TGTGCCAGCAGCACCGGGGACAGGGTTTACGAGCAGTACTTC.

The rearrangement joins TRBV5-4 to TRBJ2-5; 14 nucleotides agree with TRBD2. Germline values: CDR1 SGHNT, CDR2 YYREEE (reference sequence). This CDR3 region has 16 residues. V lost 4 bases and J lost 5; bases outside the gene matches: 7. The CDR3 coding sequence is TGTGCCAGCAGCAGAATGGGACTAGCGGGAGTGGAGACCCAGTACTTC. It is translated as CASSRMGLAGVETQYF.

Remarks on this clonotype: Since a much larger clone is just one base distant, this may be a read error. The rearrangement joins TRBV7-3 to TRBJ2-1; no reliable D call. CDR3 length equals 16 residues. Germline CDR1 SGHTA, CDR2 FQGTGA. In DNA, the CDR3 is TGTGCCAGCAGCCTCTTCGGGCCCACTACCGGCAATGAGCAGCTCTTC. This sequence encodes CASSLFGPTTGNEQLF.

As concerns this clonotype: Relative to the germline gene, one junction end is altered; a read error may explain this. The chain has TRBV9 and TRBJ2-1; 9 nucleotides agree with TRBD2. The CDR3 contains 15 residues. Germline V gene sequence: CDR1 SGDLS, CDR2 YYNGEE. As DNA, the CDR3 is TGTGCCAGCAGCGTAGACGGGACTAGCACTGAGCAGTTTCTCTTC. It yields the protein CASSVDGTSTEQFLF.

In its sample, this clonotype was seen many times. The chain links TRBV29-1 to TRBJ2-1; 10 bases map to TRBD2. After removal of 6 bases from V and 10 bases from J, the junction contained 6 bases not matched to a gene. Germline values: CDR1 SQVTM, CDR2 ANQGSEA. This CDR3 has 12 amino acids. CDR3 coding DNA: TGCAGCGTCGACGGGACTAGCGACGAGCAGTTCTTC. Amino acids: CSVDGTSDEQFF.

The chain has TRBV7-8 and TRBJ1-5, with D possibly being TRBD1 (5 bases). Germline V gene lookup returns CDR1 SGHVS and CDR2 FQNEAQ. Trimming cost V 3 bases and J 2 bases, with 11 bases left between them. The CDR3 is 15 amino acids. The CDR3 DNA reads TGTGCCAGCAGCTTTAGGGGTGGGGGCAATCAGCCCCAGCATTTT. Its protein product is CASSFRGGGNQPQHF.

The rearrangement uses TRBV28 and TRBJ2-5; TRBD1 or TRBD2 may be the D gene (6 bases each). V was clipped by 6 bases and J by 5 bases, with 16 bases between them. From germline, CDR1 is MDHEN and CDR2 SYDVKM. The CDR3 has 14 amino acids. The CDR3 here is CASSWPGDMETQYF. CDR3 in DNA: TGTGCCAGCAGCTGGCCGGGGGACATGGAGACCCAGTACTTC.

This clonotype was seen only a few times. The chain couples TRBV5-1 to TRBJ2-7; a weak D match, TRBD2 (6 bases). CDR3 length: 15 amino acids. Germline CDR1 SGHRS, CDR2 YFSETQ. V lost 4 bases to trimming and J lost 3 bases, with 17 bases between them. CDR3 nucleotides: TGCGCCAGCAGCCCGGCGGGGTTCCTGGGCTACGAGCAGTACTTC. This translates into CASSPAGFLGYEQYF.

The chain recombines TRBV11-3 with TRBJ2-2, with D maybe TRBD1 (7 bases). V lost 5 bases, J lost 8 bases, and 12 bases lay in between. The CDR3 is 13 amino acids. Looked up from germline, CDR1 is SGHNT and CDR2 is YENEEA. CDR3 residues: CASSPGGSGELFF. The CDR3 nucleotides are TGTGCCAGCAGCCCAGGGGGGTCTGGGGAGCTGTTTTTT.

The rearrangement joins TRBV29-1 to TRBJ2-7; 7 nucleotides align to TRBD1. V trimming: 7 bases; J trimming: 4 bases; junction bases outside the gene matches: 10. CDR3 length equals 13 residues. Germline V gene sequence: CDR1 SQVTM, CDR2 ANQGSEA. The CDR3 protein is CSATTGTEYEQYF. CDR3 coding DNA: TGCAGCGCTACAACCGGGACAGAGTACGAGCAGTACTTC.

The CDR3 nucleotides read TGTGCCAGCAGTAGACTAGCGGGAGGTGATACAGATACGCAGTATTTT. Translation gives CASSRLAGGDTDTQYF. The chain is built from TRBV27 and TRBJ2-3, with TRBD2 identical over 13 bases. This CDR3 is built from 16 residues. The J segment lost 3 bases and the V segment lost 5 bases, leaving 5 bases of the junction unmatched. CDR1 MNHEY and CDR2 SMNVEV come from the germline V gene (reference sequence).

The chain has TRBV24-1 and TRBJ1-4; D is uncertain. Trimming removed 5 bases from V and 7 bases from J, with 10 bases in between. The CDR3 sequence is 13 residues long. Germline V gives CDR1 KGHDR, CDR2 SFDVKD. The CDR3 nucleotides read TGTGCCACCAGTGCAACCGAAGGTGAAAAACTGTTTTTT. Translating gives CATSATEGEKLFF.

This clonotype was seen a few times. V and J are TRBV20-1 and TRBJ2-1; no clear D. The CDR3 length is 12 residues. CDR1 and CDR2 (germline): DFQATT, SNEGSKA (reference sequence). V lost 3 bases, J lost 8 bases, and 11 bases lay in between. CDR3 sequence (DNA): TGCAGTGCTAGCCCTGACTTTGATGAGCAGTTCTTC. Residues: CSASPDFDEQFF.

This sequence joins TRBV7-3 and TRBJ2-3; D unclear. Trimming cost V 0 bases and J 0 bases, with 10 bases left between them. CDR3 length equals 16 residues. The V gene's germline CDR1 is SGHTA and CDR2 FQGTGA. This CDR3 reads CASSLTLAASTDTQYF. In DNA, the CDR3 is TGTGCCAGCAGCTTAACGCTTGCAGCTAGCACAGATACGCAGTATTTT.

This clonotype turned up a few times. The gene calls are TRBV20-1 and TRBJ2-1; D possibly corresponds to TRBD2 (6 bases). This CDR3 spans 14 amino acids. V was cut by 3 bases and J by 8 bases, with 17 bases left in between. The V gene's germline CDR1 is DFQATT and CDR2 SNEGSKA (reference sequence). The DNA of the CDR3 is TGCAGTGCTAGCGGGAGTAAGTTAGGCCATGAGCAGTTCTTC. Translation gives CSASGSKLGHEQFF.

The sample holds many counts of this clonotype. The J gene is TRBJ2-2, the V gene TRBV20-1; D not certain. This CDR3 is 14 amino acids long. V lost 6 bases to trimming and J lost 1 base, with 12 bases between them. Per the germline V gene, CDR1 is DFQATT and CDR2 is SNEGSKA (reference sequence). The CDR3 protein is CSATPRRNTGELFF. CDR3 nucleotide sequence: TGCAGTGCCACTCCCCGCAGGAACACCGGGGAGCTGTTTTTT.

The V call is TRBV4-2, the J call TRBJ2-4; D is unresolved. Germline V gene lookup returns CDR1 LGHNA and CDR2 YNFKEQ. V gave up 0 bases and J gave up 5 bases, with 8 bases separating them. This CDR3 is 14 amino acids long. The DNA for the CDR3 is TGTGCCAGCAGCCAAGACACGAACGAAAACATTCAGTACTTC. It codes for CASSQDTNENIQYF.

As to this clonotype: This may stem from a read error, because a much larger clone lies one nucleotide away. The chain couples TRBV3-1 to TRBJ2-7; 12 positions match TRBD2. The J segment lost 5 bases and the V segment lost 4 bases, leaving 6 bases of the junction unmatched. Germline V CDR1 and CDR2: LGHDT, YNNKEL (reference sequence). The CDR3 has 15 residues. This CDR3 reads CASSPITSGRHEQYF. The CDR3 nucleotides are TGTGCCAGCAGCCCTATAACTAGCGGGAGGCACGAGCAGTACTTC.

This clonotype was counted between two and nine times. CDR3 residues: CASSEASGRVNTQYF. The CDR3 coding sequence is TGTGCCAGCAGTGAAGCTAGCGGGAGGGTTAATACGCAGTATTTT. The chain is built from TRBV2 and TRBJ2-3; 11 nucleotides match TRBD2. Germline V gene data show CDR1 as SNHLY and CDR2 as FYNNEI. V shed 0 bases and J 7 bases; nucleotides not matched to a gene: 3. The CDR3 length is 15 residues. The full variable domain, rest sourced from reference TRBV2 and TRBJ2-3, is EPEVTQTPSHQVTQMGQEVILRCVPISNHLYFYWYRQILGQKVEFLVSFYNNEISEKSEIFDDQFSVERPDGSNFTLKIRSTKLEDSAMYFCASSEASGRVNTQYFGPGTRLTVL.

Only a few counts were recorded for this clonotype. The genes are TRBV10-3 and TRBJ1-1; unclear D gene. Looked up from germline, CDR1 is ENHRY and CDR2 is SYGVKD. V gave up 0 bases and J gave up 4 bases, with 3 bases separating them. This CDR3 comprises 12 residues. DNA for the CDR3: TGTGCCATCAGTGAGTCGCTCACTGAAGCTTTCTTT. It codes for CAISESLTEAFF.